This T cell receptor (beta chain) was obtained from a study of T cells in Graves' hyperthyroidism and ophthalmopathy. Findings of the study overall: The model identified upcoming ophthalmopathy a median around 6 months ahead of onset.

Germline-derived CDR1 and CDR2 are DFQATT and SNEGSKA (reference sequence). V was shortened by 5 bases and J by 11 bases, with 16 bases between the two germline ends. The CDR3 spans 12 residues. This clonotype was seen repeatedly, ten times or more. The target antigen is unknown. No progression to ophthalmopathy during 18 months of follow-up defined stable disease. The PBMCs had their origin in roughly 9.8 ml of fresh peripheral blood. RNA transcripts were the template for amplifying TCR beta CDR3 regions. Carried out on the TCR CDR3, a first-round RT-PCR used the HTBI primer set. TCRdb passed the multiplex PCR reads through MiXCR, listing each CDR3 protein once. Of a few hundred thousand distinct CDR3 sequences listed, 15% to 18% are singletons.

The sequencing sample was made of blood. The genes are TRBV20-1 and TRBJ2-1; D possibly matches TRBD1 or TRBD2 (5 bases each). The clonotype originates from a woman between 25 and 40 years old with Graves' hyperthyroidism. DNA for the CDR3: TGCAGTGCTCCCCGCTTTCGGGACCAGCAGTTCTTC. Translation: CSAPRFRDQQFF.